The sequence of this T cell receptor delta chain was determined in a study of human gamma delta and Vdelta1 T cells. As regards this clone: Its specificity is unknown.

The CDR3 contains 20 residues. Trimming took 1 base from V and 0 from J; bases not matched to a gene: 14. Per the germline V gene, CDR1 is TSWWSYY and CDR2 is QGS. TCRdb reprocessed the PCR reads using CATT. The data show thousands of delta-chain clones, less than 50% seen once. Overall study results and limits: Acute myeloid leukemia was reportedly broadly targeted by polyclonal Delta One T cells.

Sequencing used Vdelta1 gamma-delta T cells from blood grown in culture (DOT cells). The source is a human donor in good health. The chain joins TRDV1 to TRDJ1; 10 nucleotides match TRDD3. The CDR3 region has the DNA TGTGCTCTTGGGGAACCCAACCCCGTCCTACTGGGGGATTACACCGATAAACTCATCTTT. Translation: CALGEPNPVLLGDYTDKLIF.